Listed below are T cell receptor beta chains from one sample, sequenced in a study of neoadjuvant nivolumab and ipilimumab in lung cancer. Data came from immunoSEQ multiplex PCR; TCRdb stores just in-frame clones and leaves some out. The sample has some 18,000 clones, 87% seen once; the top ten hold 2% to 2.5%. The source was peripheral blood, collected before neoadjuvant nivolumab, alone or with ipilimumab. These receptors were taken from an adult with non-small cell lung cancer. Each CDR3 is given with its conserved first and last residue. The D gene is left open where the match is weak. Clone size is given for some rows only: seen once, a few or many times, or a class if the clone is expanded.

V,size,J,D,CDR3,DNA
TRBV18,NA,TRBJ1-2,TRBD1,CASSPDRGYGYTF,TGTGCCAGCTCACCCGACAGGGGCTATGGCTACACCTTC
TRBV30,NA,TRBJ2-2,NA,CAWRWGRVTGELFF,TGTGCCTGGAGATGGGGGCGGGTCACCGGGGAGCTGTTTTTT
TRBV15,NA,TRBJ1-4,NA,CATSRDIGREKLFF,TGTGCCACCAGCAGAGATATCGGCCGGGAAAAACTGTTTTTT
TRBV11-3,NA,TRBJ2-1,NA,CASSPGVSEYNEQFF,TGTGCCAGCAGCCCAGGGGTTTCAGAATACAATGAGCAGTTCTTC
TRBV5-1,NA,TRBJ1-1,TRBD1,CASSLAGGNTEAFF,TGCGCCAGCAGCTTGGCAGGGGGGAACACTGAAGCTTTCTTT
TRBV9,NA,TRBJ1-1,NA,CASSERVGNTEAFF,TGTGCCAGCAGCGAGAGGGTTGGAAACACTGAAGCTTTCTTT
TRBV11-3,NA,TRBJ2-7,TRBD2,CASSSGGTSYEQYF,TGTGCCAGCAGCTCGGGGGGGACATCCTACGAGCAGTACTTC
TRBV7-8,NA,TRBJ1-4,TRBD1,CASSLPTGSDEKLFF,TGTGCCAGCAGCCTCCCGACAGGGAGCGATGAAAAACTGTTTTTT
TRBV30,NA,TRBJ2-7,NA,CAWSVGGSSYEQYF,TGTGCCTGGAGTGTAGGGGGGAGCTCCTACGAGCAGTACTTC
TRBV9,NA,TRBJ2-3,TRBD2,CASGASGYTDTQYF,TGTGCCAGCGGCGCTAGCGGGTACACAGATACGCAGTATTTT
TRBV4-3,NA,TRBJ2-1,TRBD2,CASSQDRGTSGSSYNEQFF,TGCGCCAGCAGCCAAGATCGGGGGACTAGCGGGAGCTCCTACAATGAGCAGTTCTTC
TRBV7-2,NA,TRBJ2-3,NA,CASSRQGVRDTQYF,TGTGCCAGCAGCCGTCAAGGGGTTCGGGATACGCAGTATTTT
TRBV11-3,few,TRBJ2-3,NA,CASSPGGTYTDTQYF,TGTGCCAGCAGCCCCGGTGGGACCTACACAGATACGCAGTATTTT
TRBV11-2,NA,TRBJ2-7,TRBD2,CASSLLAGAYEQYF,TGTGCCAGCAGCTTACTAGCGGGAGCCTACGAGCAGTACTTC
TRBV6-5,NA,TRBJ2-7,TRBD2,CASSYSSLAGSYEQYF,TGTGCCAGCAGTTACTCGAGTTTAGCGGGCTCTTACGAGCAGTACTTC
TRBV6-1,NA,TRBJ1-5,NA,CASSEAWENQPQHF,TGTGCCAGCAGTGAGGCCTGGGAGAATCAGCCCCAGCATTTT
TRBV29-1,NA,TRBJ2-5,NA,CSANGGGGLETQYF,TGCAGCGCCAACGGAGGGGGGGGCTTGGAGACCCAGTACTTC
TRBV27,NA,TRBJ1-1,NA,CASSFVGTEAFF,TGTGCCAGCAGTTTCGTAGGGACTGAAGCTTTCTTT
TRBV2,NA,TRBJ2-1,TRBD1,CASTSDRGLNEQFF,TGTGCCAGCACCTCGGACAGGGGGCTCAATGAGCAGTTCTTC
TRBV7-6,NA,TRBJ2-1,NA,CASSLNLGNEQFF,TGTGCCAGCAGCCTCAATCTGGGCAATGAGCAGTTCTTC
TRBV5-1,NA,TRBJ2-1,TRBD2,CASTPSGGEQFF,TGCGCCAGTACTCCCTCGGGGGGGGAGCAGTTCTTC
TRBV19,NA,TRBJ1-2,NA,CASSSLQGTYGYTF,TGTGCCAGTAGTTCCCTACAGGGCACTTATGGCTACACCTTC
TRBV5-4,NA,TRBJ2-7,TRBD1,CASSSGTGHSYEQYF,TGTGCCAGCAGTTCCGGGACAGGGCACTCCTACGAGCAGTACTTC
TRBV29-1,NA,TRBJ2-1,TRBD2,CSVGRGGNEQFF,TGCAGCGTTGGTCGCGGGGGGAATGAGCAGTTCTTC
TRBV29-1,few,TRBJ1-2,TRBD1,CSVDSGQLYGYTF,TGCAGCGTTGACTCGGGACAGCTTTATGGCTACACCTTC
TRBV18,NA,TRBJ2-2,TRBD2,CASSPGGLAGVGTGELFF,TGTGCCAGCTCACCAGGGGGACTAGCGGGAGTCGGCACCGGGGAGCTGTTTTTT
TRBV29-1,NA,TRBJ1-1,TRBD1,CSVAGTGDTEAFF,TGCAGCGTTGCCGGGACAGGGGATACTGAAGCTTTCTTT
TRBV30,NA,TRBJ1-4,TRBD1,CAWGLQGFNEKLFF,TGTGCCTGGGGATTACAGGGGTTTAATGAAAAACTGTTTTTT
TRBV4-2,NA,TRBJ2-6,TRBD1,CASSQEGTGTGGAGANVLTF,TGTGCCAGCAGCCAAGAGGGGACTGGGACAGGGGGCGCTGGGGCCAACGTCCTGACTTTC
TRBV28,few,TRBJ1-2,NA,CASSTTNYGYTF,TGTGCCAGCAGTACAACCAACTATGGCTACACCTTC
TRBV5-4,NA,TRBJ1-1,TRBD1,CASSFDDRVGTEAFF,TGTGCCAGCAGCTTTGACGACAGGGTGGGGACTGAAGCTTTCTTT
TRBV28,NA,TRBJ2-7,NA,CASSLSIDSDKGTYEQYF,TGTGCCAGCAGTTTGTCAATTGACAGCGACAAGGGGACCTACGAGCAGTACTTC
TRBV30,NA,TRBJ2-4,NA,CAWSAQEDSTKNIQYF,TGTGCCTGGAGCGCCCAAGAGGACAGTACCAAAAACATTCAGTACTTC